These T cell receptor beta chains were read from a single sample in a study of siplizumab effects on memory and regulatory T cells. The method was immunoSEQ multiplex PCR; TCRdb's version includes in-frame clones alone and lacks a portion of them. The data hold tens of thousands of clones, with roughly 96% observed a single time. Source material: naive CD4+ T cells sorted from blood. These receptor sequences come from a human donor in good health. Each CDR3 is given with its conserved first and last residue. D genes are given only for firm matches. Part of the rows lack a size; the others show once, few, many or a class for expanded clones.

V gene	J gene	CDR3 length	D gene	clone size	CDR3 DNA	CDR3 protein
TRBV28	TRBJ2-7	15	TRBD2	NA	TGTGCCAGCAGTTTGTCTAGCGGACCTCTCGGGGAGCAGTACTTC	CASSLSSGPLGEQYF
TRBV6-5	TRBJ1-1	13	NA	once	TGTGCCAGCAGTTGGGAGGGTGGCACTGAAGCTTTCTTT	CASSWEGGTEAFF
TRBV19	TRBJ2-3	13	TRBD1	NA	TGTGCCAGTAGTACGCCCGGACAGGTTGGGCAGTATTTT	CASSTPGQVGQYF
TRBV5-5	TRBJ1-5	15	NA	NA	TGTGCCAGCAGCTTGGCGACAGACCGGGGTCAGCCCCAGCATTTT	CASSLATDRGQPQHF
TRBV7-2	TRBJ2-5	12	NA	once	TGTGCCAGCAGCCGCCAGGGGGAGACCCAGTACTTC	CASSRQGETQYF
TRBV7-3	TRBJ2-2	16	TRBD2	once	TGTGCCAGCAGCTTTGACGGGGGGTTGAACACCGGGGAGCTGTTTTTT	CASSFDGGLNTGELFF
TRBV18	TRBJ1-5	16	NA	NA	TGTGCCAGCTCAACCTCAACAGGAAATAGCAATCAGCCCCAGCATTTT	CASSTSTGNSNQPQHF
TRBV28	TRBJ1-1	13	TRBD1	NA	TGTGCCAGCACCGCAGGGGGCAGCACTGAAGCTTTCTTT	CASTAGGSTEAFF
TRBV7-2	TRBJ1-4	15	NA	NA	TGTGCCAGCAGCTCCAACAGCTATCGCAATGAAAAACTGTTTTTT	CASSSNSYRNEKLFF
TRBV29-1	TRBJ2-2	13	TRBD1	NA	TGCAGCGTTGGGCAGGGGGCTAGCGGGGAGCTGTTTTTT	CSVGQGASGELFF
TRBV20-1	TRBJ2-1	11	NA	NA	TGCAGTGCTAGGGCCTACAATGAGCAGTTCTTC	CSARAYNEQFF
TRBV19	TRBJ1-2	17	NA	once	TGTGCCAGTAGTATAGTAGGGGCGGGAACTCGTAACTATGGCTACACCTTC	CASSIVGAGTRNYGYTF
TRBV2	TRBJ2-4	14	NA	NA	TGTGCCAGCAGTGGATTCTCGGGGGCGGGCATTCAGTACTTC	CASSGFSGAGIQYF
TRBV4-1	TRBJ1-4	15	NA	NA	TGCGCCAGCAGCCAAGATCGGCAGGGCCGAGAAAAACTGTTTTTT	CASSQDRQGREKLFF
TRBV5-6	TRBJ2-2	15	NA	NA	TGTGCCAGCAGCTTGGCTCTAGCGTGGGCCGGGGAGCTGTTTTTT	CASSLALAWAGELFF
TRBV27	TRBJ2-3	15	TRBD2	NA	TGTGCCAGCAGTTTCCGGGGGGGCCGTACAGATACGCAGTATTTT	CASSFRGGRTDTQYF
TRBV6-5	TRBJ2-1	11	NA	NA	TGTGCCAGCAGTTACTTGGGGGGTAGGTTCTTC	CASSYLGGRFF
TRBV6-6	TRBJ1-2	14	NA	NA	TGTGCCAGCACCTCTAGGGGGGGGCAAGGTGGCTACACCTTC	CASTSRGGQGGYTF
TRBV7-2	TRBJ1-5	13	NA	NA	TGTGCCAGCAGCCTAAAGGGTGCAGGGCCCCAGCATTTT	CASSLKGAGPQHF
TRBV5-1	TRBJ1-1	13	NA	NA	TGCGCCAGCAGCTTGGTGGTGAACACTGAAGCTTTCTTT	CASSLVVNTEAFF
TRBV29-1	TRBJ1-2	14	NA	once	TGCAGCGTTGGGACTGACAGTTCGGTCTATGGCTACACCTTC	CSVGTDSSVYGYTF
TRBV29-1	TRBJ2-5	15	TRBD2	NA	TGCAGCGTTGGGTTGCGGCTAGCGGTCCAAGAGACCCAGTACTTC	CSVGLRLAVQETQYF
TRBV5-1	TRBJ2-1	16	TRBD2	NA	TGCGCCAGCGCCTCGTTGGCGGGGGGGCTTTGGTATGAGCAGTTCTTC	CASASLAGGLWYEQFF
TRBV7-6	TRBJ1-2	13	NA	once	TGTGCCAGCAGCTTAGCGCCCGGGGGTGGCTACACCTTC	CASSLAPGGGYTF
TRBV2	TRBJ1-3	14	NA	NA	TGTGCCAGCCTCCCCAGGGTGGCCGGAAACACCATATATTTT	CASLPRVAGNTIYF
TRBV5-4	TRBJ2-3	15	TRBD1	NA	TGTGCCAGCAGCCCATGGGACAGGGGGGAAGATACGCAGTATTTT	CASSPWDRGEDTQYF
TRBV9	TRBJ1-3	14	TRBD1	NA	TGTGCCAGCAGCGACCGGGACAGGGTGACCACCATATATTTT	CASSDRDRVTTIYF
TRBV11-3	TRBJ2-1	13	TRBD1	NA	TGTGCCAGCAGCCCCGGGACAGGGTATGCGCAGTTCTTC	CASSPGTGYAQFF
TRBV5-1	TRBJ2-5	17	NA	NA	TGCGCCAGCAGCGCCCGGGACTTCAGGCCAGGCCAAGAGACCCAGTACTTC	CASSARDFRPGQETQYF
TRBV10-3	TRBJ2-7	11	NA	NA	TGTGCCATCGGGTTAAGCTACGAGCAGTACTTC	CAIGLSYEQYF
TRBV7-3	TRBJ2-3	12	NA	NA	TGTGCCAGTAGCAAGAGCACAGATACGCAGTATTTT	CASSKSTDTQYF
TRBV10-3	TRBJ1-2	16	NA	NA	TGTGCCATCAGTCCCCTTTCCCGGATCGACTTCTATGGCTACACCTTC	CAISPLSRIDFYGYTF
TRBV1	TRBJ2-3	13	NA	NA	TGCACCAGCAGCCAGGTCCGCGGGGATACGCAGTATTTT	CTSSQVRGDTQYF
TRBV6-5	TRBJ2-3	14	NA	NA	TGTGCCAGCAGTTACCGTGGGGCAGGGGATACGCAGTATTTT	CASSYRGAGDTQYF
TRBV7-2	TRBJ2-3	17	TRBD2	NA	TGTGCCAGCAGCTTCTCCGTAGTTAGCGGGAGCACAGATACGCAGTATTTT	CASSFSVVSGSTDTQYF
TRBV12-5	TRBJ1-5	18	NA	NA	TGTGCTAGTGGTTTGCTTCCGACAGATACCCTTAGCAATCAGCCCCAGCATTTT	CASGLLPTDTLSNQPQHF
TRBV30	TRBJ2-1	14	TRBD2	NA	TGTGCCTGGGGAGGTAGCGGGGGGCCAACGGGGCAGTTCTTC	CAWGGSGGPTGQFF
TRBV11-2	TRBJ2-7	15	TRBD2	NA	TGTGCCAGCAGCTTGGGCGGGGGGGCGTCCTACGAGCAGTACTTC	CASSLGGGASYEQYF
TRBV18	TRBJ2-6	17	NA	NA	TGTGCCAGCTCACCACCAACAGGGTTCTCTGGGGCCAACGTCCTGACTTTC	CASSPPTGFSGANVLTF
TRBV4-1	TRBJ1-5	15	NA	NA	TGCGCCAGCAGCCAAGGTTCAGGAAGGGATCAGCCCCAGCATTTT	CASSQGSGRDQPQHF
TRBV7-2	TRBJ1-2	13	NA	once	TGTGCCAGCACCCGTCAGCTGGGACTGGGCTACACCTTC	CASTRQLGLGYTF
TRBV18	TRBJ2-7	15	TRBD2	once	TGTGCCACCCGACCCAGCGGGGGAGACTCCTACGAGCAGTACTTC	CATRPSGGDSYEQYF
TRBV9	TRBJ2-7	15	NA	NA	TGTGCCAGCAGCGTAGAAGCCGAGTCCTACGACGAGCAGTACTTC	CASSVEAESYDEQYF
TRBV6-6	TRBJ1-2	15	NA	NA	TGTGCCAGCAGTTACTCCTCCGGGGGAGGCTATGGCTACACCTTC	CASSYSSGGGYGYTF
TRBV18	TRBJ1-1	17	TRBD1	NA	TGTGCCAGCTCACCATCCCGGGGGGGACAGGGTTGGACTGAAGCTTTCTTT	CASSPSRGGQGWTEAFF
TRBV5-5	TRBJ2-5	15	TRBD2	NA	TGTGCCAGCAGCCCGGGAGGGACATTCCAAGAGACCCAGTACTTC	CASSPGGTFQETQYF
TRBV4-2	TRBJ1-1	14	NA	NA	TGTGCCAGCAGCCAAGGAAGAGGGGACACTGAAGCTTTCTTT	CASSQGRGDTEAFF
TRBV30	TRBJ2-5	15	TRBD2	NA	TGTGCCTGGATGTCCGGGACTAGCGGGGGAGGGACCCAGTACTTC	CAWMSGTSGGGTQYF
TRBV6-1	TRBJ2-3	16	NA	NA	TGTGCCAGCAGTGAAGCGCTTGCGAGCCGCACAGATACGCAGTATTTT	CASSEALASRTDTQYF
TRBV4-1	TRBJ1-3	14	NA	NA	TGCGCCAGCAGCCCGCTAGGGGGGAGAAACACCATATATTTT	CASSPLGGRNTIYF
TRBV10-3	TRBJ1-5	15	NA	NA	TGTGCCATCAGTCCCCTACCATGGGAGAATCAGCCCCAGCATTTT	CAISPLPWENQPQHF
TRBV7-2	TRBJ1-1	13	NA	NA	TGTGCCAGCAGCTTCAGGATGAACACTGAAGCTTTCTTT	CASSFRMNTEAFF
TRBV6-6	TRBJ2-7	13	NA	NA	TGTGCCAGCAGTTTAAGGACTGAATCCGAGCAGTACTTC	CASSLRTESEQYF